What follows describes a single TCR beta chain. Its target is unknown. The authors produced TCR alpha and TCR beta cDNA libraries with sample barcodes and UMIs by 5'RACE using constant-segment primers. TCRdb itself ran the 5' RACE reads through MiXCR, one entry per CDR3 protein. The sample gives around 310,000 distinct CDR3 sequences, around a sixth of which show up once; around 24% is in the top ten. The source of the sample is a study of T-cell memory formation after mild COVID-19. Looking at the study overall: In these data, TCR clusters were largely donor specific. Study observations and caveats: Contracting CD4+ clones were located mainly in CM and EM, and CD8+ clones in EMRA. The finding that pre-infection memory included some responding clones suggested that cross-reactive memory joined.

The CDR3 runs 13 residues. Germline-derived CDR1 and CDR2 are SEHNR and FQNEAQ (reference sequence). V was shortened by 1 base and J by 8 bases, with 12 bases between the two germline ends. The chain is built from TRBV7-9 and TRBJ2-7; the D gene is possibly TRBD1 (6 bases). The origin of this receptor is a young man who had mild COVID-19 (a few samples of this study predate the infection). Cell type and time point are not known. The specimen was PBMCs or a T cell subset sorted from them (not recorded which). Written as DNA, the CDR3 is TGTGCCAGCAGCTTAGATGGGGGCGTGAAGCAGTACGTC. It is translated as CASSLDGGVKQYV.